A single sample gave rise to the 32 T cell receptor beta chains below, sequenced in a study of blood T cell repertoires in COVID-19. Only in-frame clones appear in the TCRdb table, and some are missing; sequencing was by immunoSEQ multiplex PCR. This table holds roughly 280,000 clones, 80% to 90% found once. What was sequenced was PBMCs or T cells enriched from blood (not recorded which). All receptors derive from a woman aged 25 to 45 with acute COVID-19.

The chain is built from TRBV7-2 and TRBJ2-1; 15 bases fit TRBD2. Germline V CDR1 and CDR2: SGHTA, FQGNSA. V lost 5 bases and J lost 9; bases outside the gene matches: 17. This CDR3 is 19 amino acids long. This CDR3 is CASSQGLAGGPIKAFEQFF. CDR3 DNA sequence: TGTGCCAGCAGCCAAGGACTAGCGGGAGGGCCAATCAAAGCTTTTGAGCAGTTCTTC.

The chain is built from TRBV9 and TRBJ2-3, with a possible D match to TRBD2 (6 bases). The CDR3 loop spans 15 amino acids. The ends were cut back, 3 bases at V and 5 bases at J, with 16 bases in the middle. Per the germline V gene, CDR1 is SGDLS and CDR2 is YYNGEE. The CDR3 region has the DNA TGTGCCAGCAGCGGGCAAGCGGGTGAGGTAGATACGCAGTATTTT. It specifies CASSGQAGEVDTQYF.

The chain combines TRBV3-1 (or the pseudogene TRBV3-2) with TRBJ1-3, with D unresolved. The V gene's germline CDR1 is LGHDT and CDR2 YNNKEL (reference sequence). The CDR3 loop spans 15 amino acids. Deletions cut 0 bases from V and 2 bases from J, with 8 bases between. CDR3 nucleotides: TGTGCCAGCAGCCAAGACACATCACCTGGAAACACCATATATTTT. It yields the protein CASSQDTSPGNTIYF.

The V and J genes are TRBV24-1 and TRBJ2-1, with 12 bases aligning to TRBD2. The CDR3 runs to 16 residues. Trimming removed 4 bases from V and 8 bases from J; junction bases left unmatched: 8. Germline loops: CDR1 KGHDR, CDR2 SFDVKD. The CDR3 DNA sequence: TGTGCCACCAGTGACCCGACTAGCGGGAGTAACTATGAGCAGTTCTTC. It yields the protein CATSDPTSGSNYEQFF.

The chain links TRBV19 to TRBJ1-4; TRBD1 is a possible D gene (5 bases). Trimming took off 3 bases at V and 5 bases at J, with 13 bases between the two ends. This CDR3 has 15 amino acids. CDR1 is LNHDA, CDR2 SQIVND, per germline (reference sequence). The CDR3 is CASSINRPTNEKLFF. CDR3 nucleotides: TGTGCCAGTAGTATTAACAGGCCCACGAATGAAAAACTGTTTTTT.

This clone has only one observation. The CDR3 sequence is CASSLEGTPGNTIYF. In nucleotides, the CDR3 is TGTGCCAGCAGCTTAGAAGGGACACCTGGAAACACCATATATTTT. This chain connects TRBV7-9 to TRBJ1-3; D might be TRBD1 (6 bases). The V gene's germline CDR1 is SEHNR and CDR2 FQNEAQ (reference sequence). V was cut by 1 base and J by 2 bases, with 9 bases left in between. This CDR3 spans 15 amino acids. The complete variable domain, with remaining parts taken from reference TRBV7-9 and TRBJ1-3, reads DTGVSQNPRHKITKRGQNVTFRCDPISEHNRLYWYRQTLGQGPEFLTYFQNEAQLEKSRLLSDRFSAERPKGSFSTLEIQRTEQGDSAMYLCASSLEGTPGNTIYFGEGSWLTVV.

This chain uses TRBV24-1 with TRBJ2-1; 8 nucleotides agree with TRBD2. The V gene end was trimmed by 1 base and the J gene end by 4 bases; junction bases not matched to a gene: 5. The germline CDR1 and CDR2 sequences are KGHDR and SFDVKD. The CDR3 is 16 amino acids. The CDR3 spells CATSDFKAGEYNEQFF. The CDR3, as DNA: TGTGCCACCAGTGATTTCAAAGCGGGAGAATACAATGAGCAGTTCTTC.

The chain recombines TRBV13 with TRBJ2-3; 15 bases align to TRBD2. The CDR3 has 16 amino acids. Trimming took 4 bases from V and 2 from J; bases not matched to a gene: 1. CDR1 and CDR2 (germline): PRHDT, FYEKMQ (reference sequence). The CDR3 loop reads CASSWTSGRDTDTQYF. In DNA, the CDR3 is TGTGCCAGCAGCTGGACTAGCGGGAGGGACACAGATACGCAGTATTTT.

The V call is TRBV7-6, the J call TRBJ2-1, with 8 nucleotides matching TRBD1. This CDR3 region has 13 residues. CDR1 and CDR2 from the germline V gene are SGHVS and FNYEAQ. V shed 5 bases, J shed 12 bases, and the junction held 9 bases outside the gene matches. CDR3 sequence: CASSQGQEQRQFF. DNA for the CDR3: TGTGCCAGCAGCCAGGGACAGGAACAAAGGCAGTTCTTC.

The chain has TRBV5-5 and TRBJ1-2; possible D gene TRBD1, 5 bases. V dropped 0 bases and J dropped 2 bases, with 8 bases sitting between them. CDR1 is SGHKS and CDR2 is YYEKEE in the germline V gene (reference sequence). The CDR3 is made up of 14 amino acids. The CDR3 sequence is CASSLEGVNYGYTF. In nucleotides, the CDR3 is TGTGCCAGCAGCTTGGAAGGGGTGAACTATGGCTACACCTTC.

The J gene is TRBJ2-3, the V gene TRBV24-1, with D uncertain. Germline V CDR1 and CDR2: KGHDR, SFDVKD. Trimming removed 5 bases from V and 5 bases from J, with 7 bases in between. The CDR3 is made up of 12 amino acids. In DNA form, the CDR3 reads TGTGCCACCAGTGTACTTGGAGATACGCAGTATTTT. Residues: CATSVLGDTQYF.

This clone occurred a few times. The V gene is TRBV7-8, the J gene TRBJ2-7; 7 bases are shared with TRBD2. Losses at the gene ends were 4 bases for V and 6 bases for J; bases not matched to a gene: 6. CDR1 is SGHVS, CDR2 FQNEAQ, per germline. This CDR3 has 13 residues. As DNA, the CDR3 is TGTGCCAGCAGCTGGAACCCGGGGGGCGAGCAGTACTTC. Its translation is CASSWNPGGEQYF.

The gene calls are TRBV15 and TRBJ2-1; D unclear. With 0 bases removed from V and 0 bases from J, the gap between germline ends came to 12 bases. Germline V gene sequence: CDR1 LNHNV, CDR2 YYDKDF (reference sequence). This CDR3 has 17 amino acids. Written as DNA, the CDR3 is TGTGCCACCAGCAGAGATCTGTCGAGGAGCTCCTACAATGAGCAGTTCTTC. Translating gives CATSRDLSRSSYNEQFF.

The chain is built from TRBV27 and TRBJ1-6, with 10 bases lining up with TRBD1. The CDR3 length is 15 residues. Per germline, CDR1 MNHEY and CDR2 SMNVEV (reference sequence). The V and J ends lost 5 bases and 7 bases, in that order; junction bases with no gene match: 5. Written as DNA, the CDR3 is TGTGCCAGCAGTCCGCTGGACAGGGGGAATTCACCCCTCCACTTT. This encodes CASSPLDRGNSPLHF.

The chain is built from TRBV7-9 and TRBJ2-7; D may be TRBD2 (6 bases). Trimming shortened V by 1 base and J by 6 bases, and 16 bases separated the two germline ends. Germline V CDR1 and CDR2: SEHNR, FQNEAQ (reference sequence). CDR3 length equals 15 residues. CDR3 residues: CASSLEEGSTGEQYF. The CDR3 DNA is TGTGCCAGCAGCTTAGAGGAGGGGAGTACCGGCGAGCAGTACTTC.

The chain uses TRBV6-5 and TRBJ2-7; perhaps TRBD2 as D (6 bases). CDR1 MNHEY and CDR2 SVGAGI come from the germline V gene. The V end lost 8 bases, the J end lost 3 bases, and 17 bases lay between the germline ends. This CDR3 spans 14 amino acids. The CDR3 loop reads CASGRRGRDYEQYF. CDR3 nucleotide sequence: TGTGCCAGCGGTAGGCGGGGCAGGGACTACGAGCAGTACTTC.

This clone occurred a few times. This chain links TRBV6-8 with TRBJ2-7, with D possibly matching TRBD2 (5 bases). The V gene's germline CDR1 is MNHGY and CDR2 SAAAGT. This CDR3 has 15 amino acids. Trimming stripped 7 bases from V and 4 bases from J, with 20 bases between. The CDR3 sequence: CASKGPSSDGYEQYF. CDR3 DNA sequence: TGTGCCAGCAAGGGCCCTAGCTCCGATGGTTACGAGCAGTACTTC.

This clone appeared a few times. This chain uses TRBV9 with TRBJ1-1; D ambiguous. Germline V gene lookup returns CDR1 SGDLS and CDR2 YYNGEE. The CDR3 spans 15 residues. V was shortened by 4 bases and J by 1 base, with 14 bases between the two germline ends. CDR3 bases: TGTGCCAGCAGCCCCCCCGGTGCGGAGAACACTGAAGCTTTCTTT. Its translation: CASSPPGAENTEAFF.

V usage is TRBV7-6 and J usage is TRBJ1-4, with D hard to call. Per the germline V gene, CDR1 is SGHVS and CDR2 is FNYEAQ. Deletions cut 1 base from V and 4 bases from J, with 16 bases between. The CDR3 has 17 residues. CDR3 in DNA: TGTGCCAGCAGCTTAGACCCGGAGGGCAACGGTAATGAAAAACTGTTTTTT. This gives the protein CASSLDPEGNGNEKLFF. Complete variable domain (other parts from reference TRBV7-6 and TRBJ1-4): GAGVSQSPRYKVTKRGQDVALRCDPISGHVSLYWYRQALGQGPEFLTYFNYEAQQDKSGLPNDRFSAERPEGSISTLTIQRTEQRDSAMYRCASSLDPEGNGNEKLFFGSGTQLSVL.

The CDR3 bases are TGTGCCAGTAGTGCCGGCGGGACAGCGAACTCTGGGGCCAACGTCCTGACTTTC. Protein: CASSAGGTANSGANVLTF. The chain uses TRBV19 and TRBJ2-6; the D gene is possibly TRBD1 (7 bases). The CDR3 is made up of 18 amino acids. In germline, CDR1 is LNHDA, CDR2 SQIVND (reference sequence). V was shortened by 5 bases and J by 0 bases, with 17 bases between the two germline ends.

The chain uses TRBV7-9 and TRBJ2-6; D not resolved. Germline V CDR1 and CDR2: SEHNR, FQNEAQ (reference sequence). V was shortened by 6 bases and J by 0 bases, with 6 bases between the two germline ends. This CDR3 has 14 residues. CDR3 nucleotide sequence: TGTGCCAGCAGGTCCAACTCTGGGGCCAACGTCCTGACTTTC. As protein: CASRSNSGANVLTF.

The CDR3 loop is CASSEQGAKGYTF. The CDR3 DNA follows: TGTGCCAGCAGCGAACAGGGGGCGAAAGGCTACACCTTC. J is TRBJ1-2 and V is TRBV7-9, with TRBD1 identical over 9 bases. This CDR3 spans 13 amino acids. The V and J ends lost 5 bases and 8 bases, in that order; junction bases with no gene match: 6. The germline V gene has CDR1 SEHNR and CDR2 FQNEAQ (reference sequence).

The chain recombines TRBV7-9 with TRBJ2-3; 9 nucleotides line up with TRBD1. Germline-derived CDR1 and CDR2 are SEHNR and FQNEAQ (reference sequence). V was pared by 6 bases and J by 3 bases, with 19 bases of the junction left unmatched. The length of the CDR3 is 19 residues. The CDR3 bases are TGTGCCAGCAGTTACACAGGACAGGGGTGGACTTTGGAAACAGATACGCAGTATTTT. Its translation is CASSYTGQGWTLETDTQYF. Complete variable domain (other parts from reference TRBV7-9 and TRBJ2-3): DTGVSQNPRHKITKRGQNVTFRCDPISEHNRLYWYRQTLGQGPEFLTYFQNEAQLEKSRLLSDRFSAERPKGSFSTLEIQRTEQGDSAMYLCASSYTGQGWTLETDTQYFGPGTRLTVL.

CDR3 sequence reads: CASRDREYEQYF. The CDR3, as DNA: TGTGCCAGCCGGGACAGGGAATACGAGCAGTACTTC. The chain couples TRBV28 to TRBJ2-7; 9 bases align to TRBD1. The V gene's germline CDR1 is MDHEN and CDR2 SYDVKM. The V segment lost 8 bases and the J segment 4 bases; nucleotides outside the gene matches: 3. The CDR3 consists of 12 residues.

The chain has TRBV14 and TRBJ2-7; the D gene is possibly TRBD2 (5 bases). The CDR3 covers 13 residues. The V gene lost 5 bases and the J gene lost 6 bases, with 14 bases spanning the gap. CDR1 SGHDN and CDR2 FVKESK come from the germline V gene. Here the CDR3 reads CASSSRTPLEQYF. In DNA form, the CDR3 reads TGTGCCAGCAGCTCCAGGACTCCCCTCGAGCAGTACTTC.

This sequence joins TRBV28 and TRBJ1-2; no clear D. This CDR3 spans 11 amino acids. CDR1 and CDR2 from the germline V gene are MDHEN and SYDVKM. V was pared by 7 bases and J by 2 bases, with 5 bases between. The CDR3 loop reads CASTENYGYTF. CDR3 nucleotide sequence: TGTGCCAGCACTGAGAACTATGGCTACACCTTC.

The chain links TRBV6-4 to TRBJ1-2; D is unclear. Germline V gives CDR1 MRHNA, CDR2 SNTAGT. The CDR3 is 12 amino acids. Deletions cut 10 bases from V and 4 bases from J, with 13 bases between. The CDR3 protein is CATRHLTYGYTF. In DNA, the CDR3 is TGTGCCACCCGACACCTTACCTATGGCTACACCTTC.

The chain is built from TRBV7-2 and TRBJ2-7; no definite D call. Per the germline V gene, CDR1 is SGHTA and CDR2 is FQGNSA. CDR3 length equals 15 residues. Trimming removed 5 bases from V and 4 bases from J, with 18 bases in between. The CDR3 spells CASSPTAMQSYEQYF. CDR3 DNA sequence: TGTGCCAGCAGCCCTACCGCGATGCAATCATACGAGCAGTACTTC.

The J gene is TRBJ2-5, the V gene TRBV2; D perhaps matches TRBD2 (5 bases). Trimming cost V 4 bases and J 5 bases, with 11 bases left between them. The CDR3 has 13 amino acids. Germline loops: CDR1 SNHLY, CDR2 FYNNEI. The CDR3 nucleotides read TGTGCCAGCAGTGTTGGAGGCGATGAGACCCAGTACTTC. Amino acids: CASSVGGDETQYF. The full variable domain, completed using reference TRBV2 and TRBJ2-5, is EPEVTQTPSHQVTQMGQEVILRCVPISNHLYFYWYRQILGQKVEFLVSFYNNEISEKSEIFDDQFSVERPDGSNFTLKIRSTKLEDSAMYFCASSVGGDETQYFGPGTRLLVL.

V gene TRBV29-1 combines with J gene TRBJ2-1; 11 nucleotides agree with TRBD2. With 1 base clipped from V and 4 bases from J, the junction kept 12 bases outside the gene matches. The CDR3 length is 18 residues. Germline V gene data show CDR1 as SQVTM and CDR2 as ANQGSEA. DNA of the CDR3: TGCAGCGTTGAAGCCCCGGCTAGCGGGAGGTTCCGTTACAATGAGCAGTTCTTC. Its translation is CSVEAPASGRFRYNEQFF.

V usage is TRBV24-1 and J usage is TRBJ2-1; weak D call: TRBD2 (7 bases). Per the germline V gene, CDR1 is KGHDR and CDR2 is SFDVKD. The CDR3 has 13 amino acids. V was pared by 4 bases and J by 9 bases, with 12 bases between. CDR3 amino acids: CATSEGGLVEQFF. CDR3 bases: TGTGCCACCAGTGAGGGGGGGCTGGTTGAGCAGTTCTTC.

CDR3: CASSPRAGELFF. The CDR3 nucleotides are TGTGCCAGCAGCCCCCGGGCCGGGGAGCTGTTTTTT. V and J are TRBV11-3 and TRBJ2-2; D uncertain. From germline, CDR1 is SGHNT and CDR2 YENEEA. CDR3 length: 12 amino acids. Between the trimmed V and J ends, which lost 5 bases and 6 bases, there was a span of 7 bases. Together with reference TRBV11-3 and TRBJ2-2, the CDR3 gives the full variable domain: EAGVVQSPRYKIIEKKQPVAFWCNPISGHNTLYWYLQNLGQGPELLIRYENEEAVDDSQLPKDRFSAERLKGVDSTLKIQPAELGDSAVYLCASSPRAGELFFGEGSRLTVL.